These 25 T cell receptor beta chains came from one sample sequenced in a study of blood T cell repertoires in COVID-19 (dated by TCRdb to 2020 to 2022). Receptor amplification or capture employed the immunoSEQ multiplex PCR assay. TCRdb holds this immuneACCESS table with in-frame rearrangements only. Some clones are missing; in checked studies, unresolved V genes explain under half, and the rest has no known cause. The sample includes hundreds of thousands of clones, with 75% to 90% observed a single time. The ten most abundant clones make up 12% of the sample. Sequenced: peripheral blood. The receptors originated from a woman aged 55-70 years with active or convalescent COVID-19.

This clone was picked up a small number of times. The V and J genes are TRBV2 and TRBJ1-2; unclear D gene. V gave up 7 bases and J gave up 4 bases, with 7 bases separating them. Per the germline V gene, CDR1 is SNHLY and CDR2 is FYNNEI. The CDR3 contains 11 residues. The CDR3 loop reads CASTVLYGYTF. The DNA of the CDR3 is TGTGCCAGCACCGTTCTCTATGGCTACACCTTC.

The genes are TRBV10-1 and TRBJ2-7; 9 nucleotides agree with TRBD1. There are 13 residues in the CDR3. Germline values: CDR1 WNHNN, CDR2 SYGVQD (reference sequence). After removal of 4 bases from V and 3 bases from J, the junction contained 1 base not matched to a gene. This CDR3 reads CASSVGQGYEQYF. The DNA of the CDR3 is TGCGCCAGCAGTGTGGGACAGGGCTACGAGCAGTACTTC.

The rearrangement links TRBV4-3 to TRBJ1-2; D is perhaps TRBD1 (5 bases). The CDR3 is 14 amino acids. V was clipped by 0 bases and J by 4 bases, with 9 bases between them. CDR1 is LGHNA, CDR2 YSLEER, per germline. This CDR3 is CASSQDWTLYGYTF. The DNA of the CDR3 is TGCGCCAGCAGCCAAGACTGGACACTCTATGGCTACACCTTC.

This clone was recorded many times. CDR3 sequence (DNA): TGTGCCAGCAGCTACCAGACAGGGGGGAACACTGAAGCTTTCTTT. Protein sequence: CASSYQTGGNTEAFF. The chain carries TRBV11-2 and TRBJ1-1; 9 bases match TRBD1. Germline V gives CDR1 SGHAT, CDR2 FQNNGV. With V trimmed by 4 bases and J by 1 base, 4 bases remained unmatched. The length of the CDR3 is 15 residues.

The chain couples TRBV6-4 to TRBJ2-1; TRBD1 agrees at 7 bases. The germline gives CDR1 MRHNA, CDR2 SNTAGT. This CDR3 spans 15 amino acids. The junction had 5 bases not matched to a gene; V was cut back by 6 bases and J by 0 bases. CDR3 sequence (DNA): TGTGCCAGCAGGTTTGACAGGGACTCCTACAATGAGCAGTTCTTC. Amino acids: CASRFDRDSYNEQFF.

The chain links TRBV19 to TRBJ1-5; TRBD1 is a possible D gene (5 bases). This CDR3 region has 15 residues. V lost 0 bases and J 5 bases, leaving 11 bases between the germline ends. Looked up from germline, CDR1 is LNHDA and CDR2 is SQIVND (reference sequence). In nucleotides, the CDR3 is TGTGCCAGTAGTATAGAGGCAGGGCCCTATCAGCCCCAGCATTTT. Its translation: CASSIEAGPYQPQHF.

DNA of the CDR3: TGTGCCAGCAGCCAAGGACAGGGGGAGAACTATGGCTACACCTTC. It specifies CASSQGQGENYGYTF. The rearrangement joins TRBV4-2 to TRBJ1-2; 9 bases align to TRBD1. The germline V gene encodes CDR1 LGHNA and CDR2 YNFKEQ. J gave up 2 bases and V 1 base, and 2 bases lay outside the gene matches. The CDR3 spans 15 residues.

The chain has TRBV6-2 or TRBV6-3 and TRBJ2-3, with 7 bases matching TRBD2. CDR1 is MNHEY, CDR2 SVGEGT, per germline. V lost 6 bases, J lost 2 bases, and 14 bases stayed unmatched. This CDR3 spans 17 amino acids. The CDR3, as DNA: TGTGCCAGCAGCCTCGGCTGGGGGGGATCCTTCACAGATACGCAGTATTTT. Amino acid sequence: CASSLGWGGSFTDTQYF.

The CDR3 loop is CASSDSGASGRDTQYF. The CDR3 coding sequence is TGTGCCAGCAGTGACTCGGGAGCTTCAGGGAGGGATACGCAGTATTTT. V gene TRBV6-4 combines with J gene TRBJ2-3; possibly TRBD2 for D (6 bases). The CDR3 covers 16 residues. Germline CDR1 MRHNA, CDR2 SNTAGT. Deletions cut 0 bases from V and 6 bases from J, with 16 bases between.

This clone was observed a handful of times. The rearrangement joins TRBV5-1 to TRBJ1-1; 10 bases line up with TRBD1. There are 14 residues in the CDR3. Germline loops: CDR1 SGHRS, CDR2 YFSETQ. The V and J ends lost 4 bases and 5 bases, in that order; junction bases with no gene match: 5. CDR3 loop: CASSPDRGGTEAFF. CDR3 DNA: TGCGCCAGCAGCCCGGACAGGGGGGGAACTGAAGCTTTCTTT.

The chain recombines TRBV7-9 with TRBJ1-4; TRBD1 matches at 7 bases. The V segment lost 1 base and the J segment 7 bases; nucleotides outside the gene matches: 3. Germline values: CDR1 SEHNR, CDR2 FQNEAQ (reference sequence). CDR3 length equals 14 residues. The CDR3 bases are TGTGCCAGCAGCTTAGGACAGGGTGGTGAAAAACTGTTTTTT. Protein: CASSLGQGGEKLFF. Drawing the rest from reference TRBV7-9 and TRBJ1-4, the complete variable domain is DTGVSQNPRHKITKRGQNVTFRCDPISEHNRLYWYRQTLGQGPEFLTYFQNEAQLEKSRLLSDRFSAERPKGSFSTLEIQRTEQGDSAMYLCASSLGQGGEKLFFGSGTQLSVL.

This clone was counted a few times. The V gene is TRBV5-4, the J gene TRBJ2-5; 13 bases align to TRBD2. Germline loops: CDR1 SGHNT, CDR2 YYREEE (reference sequence). The CDR3 runs 16 residues. Germline trimming cut 4 bases from V and 3 bases from J; bases unmatched to any gene: 6. Written as DNA, the CDR3 is TGTGCCAGCAGCCCCGGAGGACTAGCGGGGGAAGAGACCCAGTACTTC. Protein: CASSPGGLAGEETQYF.

The chain carries TRBV6-2 or TRBV6-3 and TRBJ1-5; tentative D call: TRBD1 (5 bases). V shed 2 bases and J shed 1 base, with 9 bases lying between them. This CDR3 has 15 amino acids. Germline V lookup: CDR1 MNHEY, CDR2 SVGEGT. CDR3 coding DNA: TGTGCCAGCAGTTACAGCGGGGGAAGCAATCAGCCCCAGCATTTT. Amino acids: CASSYSGGSNQPQHF.

Only one count was recorded for this clone. The chain uses TRBV2 and TRBJ2-7; D possibly corresponds to TRBD2 (7 bases). Trimming removed 3 bases from V and 1 base from J, with 13 bases in between. CDR1 is SNHLY and CDR2 is FYNNEI in the germline V gene. This CDR3 comprises 15 residues. CDR3 region: CASSDVGGGSYEQYF. Written as DNA, the CDR3 is TGTGCCAGCAGTGATGTGGGAGGGGGATCCTACGAGCAGTACTTC.

This clone was found once. This sequence joins TRBV9 and TRBJ2-1; D is perhaps TRBD2 (6 bases). The CDR3 spans 15 residues. Germline CDR1 SGDLS, CDR2 YYNGEE. V lost 1 base, J lost 0 bases, and 8 bases lay in between. The CDR3 DNA reads as TGTGCCAGCAGCGTAACAGCGGGCTCCTACAATGAGCAGTTCTTC. As protein: CASSVTAGSYNEQFF.

The rearrangement links TRBV5-1 to TRBJ2-7; TRBD1 is a possible D gene (6 bases). The CDR3 has 13 amino acids. Germline V gene data show CDR1 as SGHRS and CDR2 as YFSETQ. V shed 4 bases and J shed 2 bases, with 10 bases lying between them. The CDR3 sequence: CASSATGTYEQYF. Here the CDR3 DNA reads TGCGCCAGCAGCGCGACAGGCACCTACGAGCAGTACTTC.

This clone was counted only a few times. The chain uses TRBV9 and TRBJ2-5; 7 bases align to TRBD1. The V and J ends lost 0 bases and 1 base, in that order; junction bases with no gene match: 3. Germline V gives CDR1 SGDLS, CDR2 YYNGEE. The CDR3 covers 15 residues. The CDR3 loop is CASSVGTGAQETQYF. CDR3 bases: TGTGCCAGCAGCGTAGGTACAGGGGCCCAAGAGACCCAGTACTTC. Using reference TRBV9 and TRBJ2-5 for the parts outside the CDR3, the full variable domain is DSGVTQTPKHLITATGQRVTLRCSPRSGDLSVYWYQQSLDQGLQFLIQYYNGEERAKGNILERFSAQQFPDLHSELNLSSLELGDSALYFCASSVGTGAQETQYFGPGTRLLVL.

This rearrangement joins TRBV15 to TRBJ1-1; tentatively, D is TRBD1 (5 bases). CDR1 is LNHNV and CDR2 is YYDKDF in the germline V gene (reference sequence). This CDR3 has 16 amino acids. Deletions cut 3 bases from V and 1 base from J, with 15 bases between. CDR3 DNA: TGTGCCACCAGCAGGGGCCCGGGAGGGGAGAACACTGAAGCTTTCTTT. This translates into CATSRGPGGENTEAFF.

The CDR3 DNA reads TGTGCCAGCAGCTTTAGCCTAGAGAACGAGCAGTACTTC. It specifies CASSFSLENEQYF. The chain links TRBV7-9 to TRBJ2-7; D uncertain. The CDR3 loop spans 13 amino acids. V was clipped by 3 bases and J by 5 bases, with 11 bases between them. The germline V gene encodes CDR1 SEHNR and CDR2 FQNEAQ (reference sequence).

The chain carries TRBV7-2 and TRBJ2-1; possibly TRBD1 for D (6 bases). The V end was cut by 6 bases, the J end by 2 bases, with 14 bases between. The CDR3 sequence is 15 residues long. Germline V lookup: CDR1 SGHTA, CDR2 FQGNSA. CDR3 coding DNA: TGTGCCAGCAGACTCGGACAGAACACCTACAATGAGCAGTTCTTC. This codes for CASRLGQNTYNEQFF.

The V gene is TRBV6-5, the J gene TRBJ2-7; D not certain. The CDR3 spans 15 residues. V was clipped by 2 bases and J by 5 bases, with 16 bases between them. In germline, CDR1 is MNHEY, CDR2 SVGAGI. CDR3 coding DNA: TGTGCCAGCAGTTACGCCGCAAACGGCGGAGACGAGCAGTACTTC. Protein sequence: CASSYAANGGDEQYF.

The chain combines TRBV6-5 with TRBJ2-7, with 7 bases lining up with TRBD1. The CDR3 has 13 amino acids. The germline V gene encodes CDR1 MNHEY and CDR2 SVGAGI. V lost 6 bases to trimming and J lost 2 bases; unmatched junction nucleotides: 4. The CDR3 loop reads CASSRTGAYEQYF. CDR3 in DNA: TGTGCCAGCAGCCGCACAGGGGCCTACGAGCAGTACTTC.

The rearrangement joins TRBV19 to TRBJ2-5; no firm D call. There are 14 residues in the CDR3. V was shortened by 2 bases and J by 3 bases, with 10 bases between the two germline ends. The germline V gene has CDR1 LNHDA and CDR2 SQIVND (reference sequence). The CDR3 region has the DNA TGTGCCAGTAGTATATTCGGCAGGAAAGAGACCCAGTACTTC. Translated: CASSIFGRKETQYF.

The chain carries TRBV5-5 and TRBJ2-2; possible D gene TRBD2, 5 bases. The germline V and J ends were trimmed by 4 bases and 7 bases, with 14 bases remaining between them. The CDR3 is made up of 14 amino acids. Germline values: CDR1 SGHKS, CDR2 YYEKEE (reference sequence). CDR3 residues: CASSIAGIGGELFF. Written as DNA, the CDR3 is TGTGCCAGCAGCATAGCCGGGATTGGCGGGGAGCTGTTTTTT.

The chain couples TRBV6-6 to TRBJ2-5, with 9 bases aligning to TRBD2. The CDR3 contains 16 residues. CDR1 is MNHNY, CDR2 SVGAGI, per germline (reference sequence). Germline trimming cut 2 bases from V and 2 bases from J; bases unmatched to any gene: 6. The CDR3: CASSYTLAGGQETQYF. CDR3 DNA: TGTGCCAGCAGTTACACCCTGGCGGGGGGGCAAGAGACCCAGTACTTC.